Each of the 16 T cell receptor beta chains below was sequenced from the same sample in a study of shared clonotypes between healthy human individuals. The repertoire was sequenced with immunoSEQ multiplex PCR; TCRdb's copy has only in-frame clones and lacks some. Among approximately 1,500,000 clones listed, approximately 98% were seen once. The sequencing input was naive CD4+ T cells sorted from blood. As to subset: CD45RA+ positively selected. These receptors were taken from a man under 40 in good health.

The chain links TRBV5-8 to TRBJ2-2, with D possibly TRBD2 on 5 matching bases. CDR3 length: 19 amino acids. The V gene lost 0 bases and the J gene lost 1 base, with 19 bases spanning the gap. Germline CDR1 SGHTS, CDR2 YDEGEE. The CDR3 region is CASSLGSVGKHMNTGELFF. The CDR3 DNA reads as TGTGCCAGCAGCTTGGGGTCCGTCGGGAAACACATGAACACCGGGGAGCTGTTTTTT.

This chain uses TRBV15 with TRBJ1-1, with 7 bases fitting TRBD1. V was pared by 3 bases and J by 0 bases, with 4 bases of the junction left unmatched. Germline CDR1 reads LNHNV; CDR2 reads YYDKDF (reference sequence). The CDR3 runs to 15 residues. The CDR3 sequence: CATSRRGQMNTEAFF. Here the CDR3 DNA reads TGTGCCACCAGCAGGAGGGGACAGATGAACACTGAAGCTTTCTTT.

The CDR3 is CASSPPSRGADTQYF. As DNA, the CDR3 is TGTGCCAGCTCACCACCGTCGAGGGGTGCAGATACGCAGTATTTT. The chain recombines TRBV18 with TRBJ2-3; D may match TRBD1 or TRBD2 (5 bases each). Germline-derived CDR1 and CDR2 are KGHSH and LQKENI. This CDR3 spans 15 amino acids. V was pared by 0 bases and J by 4 bases, with 11 bases between.

The count of this clone is one. The chain is built from TRBV5-1 and TRBJ2-6; D is uncertain. Per germline, CDR1 SGHRS and CDR2 YFSETQ. CDR3 length: 15 amino acids. Between the trimmed V and J ends, which lost 3 bases and 0 bases, there was a span of 7 bases. DNA of the CDR3: TGCGCCAGCAGCTGGACGGCCTCTGGGGCCAACGTCCTGACTTTC. Amino acids: CASSWTASGANVLTF.

This chain links TRBV6-1 with TRBJ2-4, with 7 bases identical to TRBD1. Per germline, CDR1 MNHNS and CDR2 SASEGT. J gave up 2 bases and V 1 base, and 11 bases lay outside the gene matches. The CDR3 loop spans 18 amino acids. CDR3 loop: CASSEVPDRVGPKNIQYF. The CDR3 DNA is TGTGCCAGCAGTGAAGTACCCGACAGGGTGGGGCCCAAAAACATTCAGTACTTC.

The gene calls are TRBV19 and TRBJ2-1; D remains unclear. Per the germline V gene, CDR1 is LNHDA and CDR2 is SQIVND (reference sequence). V lost 6 bases and J 4 bases, leaving 19 bases between the germline ends. This CDR3 region has 16 residues. The CDR3 sequence: CASRNSLTDTYNEQFF. The CDR3 bases are TGTGCCAGTAGAAATTCGCTAACAGACACTTACAATGAGCAGTTCTTC.

This clone occurred once. The chain employs TRBV18 and TRBJ1-4; D remains unclear. Germline assignment: CDR1 KGHSH and CDR2 LQKENI. Trimming cost V 5 bases and J 7 bases, with 11 bases left between them. This CDR3 is 13 amino acids long. As DNA, the CDR3 is TGTGCCAGCTCAAAAGGATTATCTGAAAAACTGTTTTTT. Translation gives CASSKGLSEKLFF.

The gene calls are TRBV4-1 and TRBJ2-7; D uncertain. The CDR3 spans 14 residues. V lost 1 base and J 4 bases, leaving 11 bases between the germline ends. Germline CDR1 and CDR2: MGHRA and YSYEKL. CDR3 in DNA: TGCGCCAGCAGCCAAGCTGGACCGAATTACGAGCAGTACTTC. This encodes CASSQAGPNYEQYF.

This sequence joins TRBV5-6 and TRBJ1-4; D is ambiguous. Germline V gene lookup returns CDR1 SGHDT and CDR2 YYEEEE. CDR3 length: 13 amino acids. Trimming took off 4 bases at V and 12 bases at J, with 16 bases between the two ends. This chain's CDR3 is CASSPTGRLELFF. The CDR3 DNA reads TGTGCCAGCAGCCCCACCGGCAGGTTAGAACTGTTTTTT. Together with reference TRBV5-6 and TRBJ1-4, the CDR3 gives the full variable domain: DAGVTQSPTHLIKTRGQQVTLRCSPKSGHDTVSWYQQALGQGPQFIFQYYEEEERQRGNFPDRFSGHQFPNYSSELNVNALLLGDSALYLCASSPTGRLELFFGSGTQLSVL.

This chain links TRBV4-1 with TRBJ2-2; D possibly corresponds to TRBD1 (5 bases). Trimming removed 2 bases from V and 2 bases from J, with 12 bases in between. There are 16 residues in the CDR3. Germline CDR1 is MGHRA and CDR2 is YSYEKL. The CDR3 reads CASSQSDRGNTGELFF. CDR3 sequence (DNA): TGCGCCAGCAGCCAAAGTGACAGAGGCAACACCGGGGAGCTGTTTTTT.

The rearrangement links TRBV2 to TRBJ2-7; D uncertain. Per the germline V gene, CDR1 is SNHLY and CDR2 is FYNNEI. The germline V and J ends were trimmed by 4 bases and 3 bases, with 7 bases remaining between them. The CDR3 contains 12 residues. CDR3: CASSVEGYEQYF. CDR3 DNA: TGTGCCAGCAGTGTAGAAGGCTACGAGCAGTACTTC.

V is TRBV6-5 and J is TRBJ1-2, with TRBD1 matching 11 bases. CDR1 is MNHEY and CDR2 is SVGAGI in the germline V gene. This CDR3 has 15 amino acids. Trimming cost V 2 bases and J 7 bases; bases outside gene matches: 6. The CDR3 reads CASSYAGTGGSGYTF. As DNA, the CDR3 is TGTGCCAGCAGTTACGCCGGGACAGGGGGTAGTGGCTACACCTTC.

This clone was found once. J is TRBJ1-2 and V is TRBV2, with D perhaps matching TRBD1 (6 bases). V lost 3 bases and J 2 bases, leaving 16 bases between the germline ends. The CDR3 sequence is 16 residues long. Germline assignment: CDR1 SNHLY and CDR2 FYNNEI. CDR3 bases: TGTGCCAGCAGTGACGGAGGGGGTCCCCTAAACTATGGCTACACCTTC. Its protein is CASSDGGGPLNYGYTF.

With regard to this clone: Sequence at one end of the junction differs from germline and may be a read error. CDR3 region: CSVDRGAVWHF. The CDR3 DNA is TGCAGCGTAGACCGAGGGGCCGTGTGGCACTTC. The genes are TRBV29-1 and TRBJ2-5; D tentatively fits TRBD1 or TRBD2 (5 bases each). The CDR3 consists of 11 residues. Per germline, CDR1 SQVTM and CDR2 ANQGSEA.

This sequence joins TRBV7-2 and TRBJ2-3, with D possibly being TRBD1 (5 bases). Deletions cut 4 bases from V and 1 base from J, with 9 bases between. CDR1 and CDR2 (germline): SGHTA, FQGNSA. The CDR3 covers 14 residues. The CDR3 here is CASSSRVGTDTQYF. Here the CDR3 DNA reads TGTGCCAGCAGCTCCAGGGTTGGCACAGATACGCAGTATTTT. The variable domain in full, completed from reference TRBV7-2 and TRBJ2-3, reads GAGVSQSPSNKVTEKGKDVELRCDPISGHTALYWYRQSLGQGLEFLIYFQGNSAPDKSGLPSDRFSAERTGGSVSTLTIQRTQQEDSAVYLCASSSRVGTDTQYFGPGTRLTVL.

The chain employs TRBV4-3 and TRBJ2-6; no definite D call. Trimming took off 1 base at V and 0 bases at J, with 7 bases between the two ends. The germline gives CDR1 LGHNA, CDR2 YSLEER. The CDR3 is 16 amino acids. The CDR3 DNA is TGCGCCAGCAGCCAAGGAAGAACCTCTGGGGCCAACGTCCTGACTTTC. This sequence encodes CASSQGRTSGANVLTF.